Listed below are T cell receptor beta chains from one sample, sequenced in a study of blood T cell repertoires in COVID-19. Sequenced by immunoSEQ multiplex PCR; TCRdb stores in-frame clones only, minus some. Found here are 320,000 or so clones, approximately 88% of them singletons; the top ten hold about 4.7%. Sequenced input: PBMCs or T cells enriched from blood (not recorded which). The receptor set was obtained from a man younger than 45 who had recovered from COVID-19. Each CDR3 is given with its conserved first and last residue. The D gene is left open where the match is weak. Clone size is given for some rows only: seen once, a few or many times, or a class if the clone is expanded.

TRBJ2-5 | TRBV28 | few | TRBD2 | CASSLAGEPKTQYF | TGTGCCAGCAGTTTGGCGGGGGAGCCAAAGACCCAGTACTTC
TRBJ2-5 | TRBV28 | . | TRBD1 | CASSSGQKETQYF | TGTGCCAGCAGTTCGGGACAGAAAGAGACCCAGTACTTC
TRBJ2-1 | TRBV5-1 | . | . | CASSLVGSSYNEQFF | TGCGCCAGCAGCTTGGTAGGGAGCTCCTACAATGAGCAGTTCTTC
TRBJ2-1 | TRBV7-3 | . | TRBD1 | CASSAGQGINEQFF | TGTGCCAGCAGCGCGGGACAGGGCATCAATGAGCAGTTCTTC
TRBJ1-1 | TRBV7-8 | . | . | CASSSRVGYTEAFF | TGTGCCAGCAGCTCCAGGGTAGGGTACACTGAAGCTTTCTTT
TRBJ2-3 | TRBV21-1 | . | . | CASSIGVHGTDTQYF | TGTGCCAGCAGCATAGGGGTCCATGGCACAGATACGCAGTATTTT
TRBJ2-1 | TRBV11-3 | . | TRBD1 | CASSTRDSYNEQFF | TGTGCCAGCAGCACCCGGGACAGCTACAATGAGCAGTTCTTC
TRBJ1-1 | TRBV7-9 | . | . | CASSLSGDTEAFF | TGTGCCAGCAGCTTATCGGGGGACACTGAAGCTTTCTTT
TRBJ1-5 | TRBV7-9 | . | . | CASSLGEWPQHF | TGTGCCAGCAGCTTAGGGGAGTGGCCCCAGCATTTT
TRBJ2-3 | TRBV30 | . | TRBD2 | CAWSPGLAGADTQYF | TGTGCCTGGAGCCCGGGACTAGCGGGGGCAGATACGCAGTATTTT
TRBJ1-4 | TRBV2 | . | TRBD1 | CASTFDRANEKLFF | TGTGCCAGCACCTTTGACAGGGCGAATGAAAAACTGTTTTTT
TRBJ1-5 | TRBV28 | . | . | CASSTLSQPQHF | TGTGCCAGCAGTACCCTATCTCAGCCCCAGCATTTT
TRBJ2-5 | TRBV2 | many | . | CASSDLKRTSQETQYF | TGTGCCAGCAGTGATCTGAAGAGGACATCACAAGAGACCCAGTACTTC
TRBJ1-6 | TRBV3-1/TRBV3-2 | . | . | CASRAVWSENSPLHF | TGTGCCAGCAGGGCGGTTTGGAGCGAAAATTCACCCCTCCACTTT
TRBJ1-1 | TRBV5-6 | . | . | CASTDMGQQRTEAFF | TGTGCCAGCACCGACATGGGGCAGCAAAGGACTGAAGCTTTCTTT
TRBJ2-3 | TRBV24-1 | . | TRBD1 | CATSDFGQGAFDTQYF | TGTGCCACCAGTGATTTCGGGCAGGGGGCTTTTGATACGCAGTATTTT
TRBJ2-3 | TRBV6-4 | . | . | CASKRDGGPADTQYF | TGTGCCAGCAAGAGGGACGGGGGGCCGGCAGATACGCAGTATTTT
TRBJ2-5 | TRBV4-1 | . | . | CASSPHGSLGVKTQYF | TGCGCCAGCAGCCCTCATGGGTCCCTGGGAGTCAAGACCCAGTACTTC
TRBJ2-5 | TRBV7-9 | once | . | CASARGRESQETQYF | TGTGCCAGCGCCAGGGGCAGGGAATCCCAAGAGACCCAGTACTTC
TRBJ1-2 | TRBV2 | . | TRBD1 | CASSGGQEYYGYTF | TGTGCCAGCAGCGGGGGACAGGAGTACTATGGCTACACCTTC
TRBJ1-5 | TRBV2 | . | . | CASTPRQGQSPQHF | TGTGCCAGCACCCCGCGGCAGGGTCAGTCGCCCCAGCATTTT
TRBJ1-2 | TRBV6-5 | . | TRBD1 | CASSYTTGGDYGYTF | TGTGCCAGCAGTTATACGACAGGGGGCGACTATGGCTACACCTTC
TRBJ1-1 | TRBV6-5 | . | . | CASRPTGVNTEAFF | TGTGCCAGCAGGCCGACAGGAGTGAACACTGAAGCTTTCTTT
TRBJ1-6 | TRBV18 | . | TRBD1 | CASSPGTGPKSSYNSPLHF | TGTGCCAGCTCACCAGGGACAGGGCCTAAAAGCTCCTATAATTCACCCCTCCACTTT
TRBJ2-5 | TRBV9 | . | . | CASSVGQEETQYF | TGTGCCAGCAGCGTAGGACAGGAAGAGACCCAGTACTTC
TRBJ2-3 | TRBV6-4 | few | TRBD1 | CASKDRANTDTQYF | TGTGCCAGCAAGGACAGGGCCAACACAGATACGCAGTATTTT
TRBJ2-1 | TRBV11-2 | . | TRBD1 | CASSLPGTGSSYNEQFF | TGTGCCAGCAGCTTACCGGGGACAGGGAGCTCCTACAATGAGCAGTTCTTC